The clone carrying this T cell receptor (beta chain) was found many times. Its antigen is not identified. This CDR3 contains 16 residues. Looked up from germline, CDR1 is MNHEY and CDR2 is SMNVEV (reference sequence). Trimming took 3 bases from V and 2 from J, leaving 16 bases between them. TCRdb analysed the 5' RACE reads with MiXCR anew, one entry per CDR3 protein. The profile shows some 240,000 distinct CDR3 sequences, around 7.8% of them singletons. This specimen comes from a study of CD8 T cells in ankylosing spondylitis. General study results and limits: Past research had described some motif variants in reactive arthritis synovial fluid and blood.

The sample was blood, either unsorted or a sorted T cell fraction (not recorded which). The receptor was derived from a male donor with ankylosing spondylitis or in good health (not recorded which). The gene calls are TRBV27 and TRBJ1-1; TRBD1 might be the D (6 bases). The CDR3 DNA follows: TGTGCCAGCAGTTTCCAACAGGGCCTTCACAACACTGAAGCTTTCTTT. Its protein is CASSFQQGLHNTEAFF.